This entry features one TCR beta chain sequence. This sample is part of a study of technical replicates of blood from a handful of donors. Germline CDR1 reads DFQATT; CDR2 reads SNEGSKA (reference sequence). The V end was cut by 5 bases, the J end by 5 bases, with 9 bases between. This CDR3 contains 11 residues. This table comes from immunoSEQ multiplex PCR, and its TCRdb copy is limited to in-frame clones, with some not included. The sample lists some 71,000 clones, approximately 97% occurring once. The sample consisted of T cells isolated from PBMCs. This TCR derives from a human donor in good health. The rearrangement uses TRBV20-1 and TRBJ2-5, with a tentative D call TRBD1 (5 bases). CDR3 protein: CSAGSGETQYF. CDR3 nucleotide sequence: TGCAGTGCTGGCTCAGGGGAGACCCAGTACTTC.